The next 17 T cell receptor beta chains were all read from a single sample in a study of shared clonotypes between healthy human individuals. Sequencing used immunoSEQ multiplex PCR; TCRdb keeps in-frame clones, though not all of them. The sample lists a few million clones, approximately 93% occurring once. The sample comprised naive CD4+ T cells from PBMCs. Indicated subset: CD45RA+ positively selected. The receptor source for this set is a man younger than 35 in good health. Some clones in this sample may be carry-over from other donors' samples.

The V gene is TRBV2, the J gene TRBJ2-2, with 7 bases that match TRBD1. The CDR3 length is 16 residues. V lost 2 bases and J lost 1; bases outside the gene matches: 4. Per the germline V gene, CDR1 is SNHLY and CDR2 is FYNNEI. The CDR3 region has the DNA TGTGCCAGCAGTGAACTCGGGACAGTGAACACCGGGGAGCTGTTTTTT. Translated: CASSELGTVNTGELFF.

This clone came up once. V is TRBV27 and J is TRBJ1-2; the match to TRBD1 covers 9 bases. The germline CDR1 and CDR2 sequences are MNHEY and SMNVEV (reference sequence). The CDR3 runs to 15 residues. Trimming cost V 2 bases and J 5 bases; bases outside gene matches: 6. CDR3 in DNA: TGTGCCAGCAGTTTAATCGGGACAGGGTCATATGGCTACACCTTC. It translates to CASSLIGTGSYGYTF.

V usage is TRBV28 and J usage is TRBJ2-7; D is perhaps TRBD2 (6 bases). The CDR3 contains 14 residues. V was pared by 5 bases and J by 9 bases, with 20 bases between. Germline values: CDR1 MDHEN, CDR2 SYDVKM. The CDR3 nucleotides are TGTGCCAGCAGTCCCAATTTCGGAGGGCAGGGGCAGTACTTC. It specifies CASSPNFGGQGQYF.

This chain uses TRBV7-2 with TRBJ2-1; TRBD2 matches at 8 bases. CDR3 length: 16 residues. Germline CDR1 reads SGHTA; CDR2 reads FQGNSA. Germline trimming cut 7 bases from V and 0 bases from J; bases unmatched to any gene: 8. CDR3 sequence reads: CASNPGSGASYNEQFF. DNA of the CDR3: TGTGCCAGCAACCCGGGTAGCGGGGCCTCCTACAATGAGCAGTTCTTC.

The chain is built from TRBV7-3 and TRBJ2-2; D gene unclear. V shed 1 base and J shed 3 bases, with 12 bases lying between them. Germline V gene lookup returns CDR1 SGHTA and CDR2 FQGTGA. There are 16 residues in the CDR3. CDR3 nucleotides: TGTGCCAGCAGCTTAAGGTCCTTACACGACACCGGGGAGCTGTTTTTT. It yields the protein CASSLRSLHDTGELFF.

This chain uses TRBV5-4 with TRBJ2-1, with 7 bases aligning to TRBD2. Unmatched junction bases numbered 6, after V lost 3 bases and J lost 3 bases. CDR3 length: 15 residues. CDR1 and CDR2 from the germline V gene are SGHNT and YYREEE (reference sequence). CDR3 DNA: TGTGCCAGCAGCTCCAGCGGGAATAACTACAATGAGCAGTTCTTC. It translates to CASSSSGNNYNEQFF.

This chain connects TRBV6-1 to TRBJ1-4, with D perhaps matching TRBD1 (5 bases). Between the trimmed V and J ends, which lost 2 bases and 5 bases, there was a span of 9 bases. Germline CDR1 MNHNS, CDR2 SASEGT. The CDR3 runs to 14 residues. In DNA, the CDR3 is TGTGCCAGCAGTGAAAGAGGGGAGAATGAAAAACTGTTTTTT. Amino acids: CASSERGENEKLFF.

With respect to this clone: This same CDR3 is encoded by further DNA sequences in the sample. The CDR3 region has the DNA TGTGCCAGCAGTCAGGGGGTTGGTGAGCAGTTCTTC. Translation: CASSQGVGEQFF. The chain employs TRBV6-1 and TRBJ2-1, with 7 bases fitting TRBD1. There are 12 residues in the CDR3. J gave up 9 bases and V 5 bases, and 4 bases lay outside the gene matches. The V gene's germline CDR1 is MNHNS and CDR2 SASEGT.

This clone occurred once. The rearrangement uses TRBV5-5 and TRBJ2-5; D is perhaps TRBD2 (5 bases). The ends were cut back, 3 bases at V and 2 bases at J, with 8 bases in the middle. CDR1 is SGHKS, CDR2 YYEKEE, per germline (reference sequence). The CDR3 contains 13 residues. The CDR3 DNA follows: TGTGCCAGCAGCTGGGGAGTGCAAGAGACCCAGTACTTC. Translating it yields CASSWGVQETQYF.

The J gene is TRBJ2-7, the V gene TRBV5-4; maybe TRBD1 (6 bases). Germline lookup yields CDR1 SGHNT and CDR2 YYREEE (reference sequence). V shed 5 bases and J shed 2 bases, with 11 bases lying between them. The CDR3 covers 13 residues. The CDR3 protein is CASRHGQPYEQYF. DNA for the CDR3: TGTGCCAGCAGACACGGACAGCCCTACGAGCAGTACTTC.

The rearrangement links TRBV28 to TRBJ2-5; 13 positions agree with TRBD2. Germline V gene sequence: CDR1 MDHEN, CDR2 SYDVKM. V dropped 2 bases and J dropped 5; count of bases not matched to a gene: 14. The CDR3 loop spans 19 amino acids. The CDR3 loop is CASSLPRWTSGSFWETQYF. DNA for the CDR3: TGTGCCAGCAGTTTACCCCGATGGACTAGCGGGAGCTTTTGGGAGACCCAGTACTTC.

V is TRBV10-3 and J is TRBJ2-7; D is perhaps TRBD1 (5 bases). Between the trimmed V and J ends, which lost 4 bases and 2 bases, there was a span of 9 bases. CDR1 and CDR2 from the germline V gene are ENHRY and SYGVKD. The CDR3 is made up of 13 amino acids. The CDR3 region has the DNA TGTGCCATCAGTGTGGACAACCCCTACGAGCAGTACTTC. Translation gives CAISVDNPYEQYF.

Written as DNA, the CDR3 is TGTGCCAGCGTGGACAGGGCGGCTGAAAAACTGTTTTTT. It yields the protein CASVDRAAEKLFF. J is TRBJ1-4 and V is TRBV28; 8 bases map to TRBD1. In germline, CDR1 is MDHEN, CDR2 SYDVKM. This CDR3 is built from 13 residues. J gave up 7 bases and V 8 bases, and 6 bases lay outside the gene matches.

The chain has TRBV19 and TRBJ2-1; 9 positions match TRBD2. The CDR3 consists of 16 residues. The germline V gene has CDR1 LNHDA and CDR2 SQIVND (reference sequence). Germline trimming cut 3 bases from V and 2 bases from J; bases unmatched to any gene: 5. The CDR3 DNA follows: TGTGCCAGTAGTATCGGGCTAGCGGGACCCTACAATGAGCAGTTCTTC. It translates to CASSIGLAGPYNEQFF.

The chain couples TRBV6-5 to TRBJ1-1; a possible D gene is TRBD1 (5 bases). Germline CDR1 reads MNHEY; CDR2 reads SVGAGI. Trimming removed 5 bases from V and 5 bases from J, with 12 bases in between. The CDR3 runs 13 residues. The CDR3 DNA reads as TGTGCCAGCAGTCTCGAAAGGGGTACTGAAGCTTTCTTT. Amino acids: CASSLERGTEAFF.

The CDR3: CASSSSTYGYTF. CDR3 nucleotides: TGTGCCAGCAGTAGTTCTACCTATGGCTACACCTTC. This chain links TRBV6-5 with TRBJ1-2; D not resolved. The ends were cut back, 5 bases at V and 4 bases at J, with 8 bases in the middle. The CDR3 loop spans 12 amino acids. Per germline, CDR1 MNHEY and CDR2 SVGAGI.

The rearrangement joins TRBV30 to TRBJ1-2, with D maybe TRBD1 (5 bases). Germline lookup yields CDR1 GTSNPN and CDR2 SVGIG (reference sequence). The CDR3 is 13 amino acids. Trimming removed 1 base from V and 4 bases from J, with 10 bases in between. CDR3: CAWSDGGGYGYTF. The CDR3, as DNA: TGTGCCTGGAGTGACGGGGGAGGCTATGGCTACACCTTC.